Presented here are 14 T cell receptor beta chains from one specimen sequenced in a study of blood T cell repertoires in COVID-19 (dated by TCRdb to about 2020). The library was built by means of the immunoSEQ multiplex PCR assay. TCRdb stores this immuneACCESS table with in-frame sequences only. Part of the clones is absent; in the studies checked, under half of the shortfall reflects unresolved V genes, and no reason is known for the rest. The sample table holds 55,000 to 75,000 clones, of which around 86% were seen once. The ten largest account for approximately 8% of the sample. Sequencing was done on a sample of peripheral blood. These receptor sequences come from a man in his forties or fifties with active COVID-19.

The V gene is TRBV14, the J gene TRBJ1-6; no firm D call. The germline V and J ends were trimmed by 4 bases and 9 bases, with 13 bases remaining between them. CDR3 size: 14 residues. Germline values: CDR1 SGHDN, CDR2 FVKESK. DNA for the CDR3: TGTGCCAGCAGCCCTCCTCGCTGGCCTTCACCCCTCCACTTT. Protein sequence: CASSPPRWPSPLHF.

This sequence joins TRBV28 and TRBJ1-2; 8 nucleotides line up with TRBD1. Trimming took 9 bases from V and 3 from J; bases not matched to a gene: 6. The germline V gene encodes CDR1 MDHEN and CDR2 SYDVKM. CDR3 length: 13 amino acids. The CDR3 sequence: CARVQGGDYGYTF. The CDR3 DNA reads as TGTGCCAGGGTACAGGGGGGAGACTATGGCTACACCTTC.

The chain couples TRBV11-2 to TRBJ2-1; D gene uncertain. This CDR3 contains 13 residues. V lost 3 bases and J 8 bases, leaving 11 bases between the germline ends. Per the germline V gene, CDR1 is SGHAT and CDR2 is FQNNGV. The CDR3 reads CASSFATVYEQFF. The CDR3 nucleotides are TGTGCCAGCAGCTTTGCCACGGTATATGAGCAGTTCTTC.

This chain joins TRBV5-1 and TRBJ2-7; 7 nucleotides line up with TRBD1. Germline CDR1 SGHRS, CDR2 YFSETQ. The CDR3 runs to 14 residues. V lost 2 bases, J lost 5 bases, and 7 bases stayed unmatched. The CDR3: CASSFEGGVNEQYF. The CDR3 DNA reads as TGCGCCAGCAGCTTTGAAGGGGGCGTAAACGAGCAGTACTTC.

For the CDR3, the DNA is TGTGCCAGCCGTACAACAGGGGGGACTGAAGCTTTCTTT. Protein: CASRTTGGTEAFF. The chain joins TRBV11-2 to TRBJ1-1, with 8 bases fitting TRBD1. The CDR3 has 13 amino acids. J gave up 5 bases and V 8 bases, and 7 bases lay outside the gene matches. Germline V lookup: CDR1 SGHAT, CDR2 FQNNGV.

The V gene is TRBV4-3, the J gene TRBJ1-2; D is possibly TRBD1 (5 bases). Germline loops: CDR1 LGHNA, CDR2 YSLEER. V dropped 5 bases and J dropped 4 bases, with 20 bases sitting between them. The CDR3 spans 16 residues. The CDR3 is CASSYSTDSSVYGYTF. The DNA for the CDR3 is TGCGCCAGCAGCTATTCCACCGACAGCTCCGTCTATGGCTACACCTTC.

This clone was seen once. The chain carries TRBV6-4 and TRBJ2-3, with D possibly being TRBD2 (6 bases). With 4 bases removed from V and 4 bases from J, the gap between germline ends came to 15 bases. This CDR3 region has 15 residues. The germline CDR1 and CDR2 sequences are MRHNA and SNTAGT. The CDR3 loop is CASSAEGFGSDTQYF. Written as DNA, the CDR3 is TGTGCCAGCAGTGCGGAGGGGTTTGGATCAGATACGCAGTATTTT.

This rearrangement joins TRBV2 to TRBJ2-2, with 12 bases fitting TRBD2. The J segment lost 5 bases and the V segment lost 4 bases, leaving 5 bases of the junction unmatched. The CDR3 is 16 amino acids. In germline, CDR1 is SNHLY, CDR2 FYNNEI. CDR3 amino acids: CASSGRLAGETGELFF. The CDR3 nucleotides are TGTGCCAGCAGTGGTCGACTAGCGGGAGAAACCGGGGAGCTGTTTTTT.

The gene calls are TRBV7-3 and TRBJ2-3, with D possibly being TRBD2 (5 bases). V was clipped by 2 bases and J by 6 bases, with 9 bases between them. There are 13 residues in the CDR3. Germline CDR1 is SGHTA and CDR2 is FQGTGA. The CDR3 DNA is TGTGCCAGCAGCTTAGGACTTGGGGATACGCAGTATTTT. Residues: CASSLGLGDTQYF.

The chain has TRBV7-2 and TRBJ1-2; D gene unclear. CDR3 size: 12 residues. Germline V gives CDR1 SGHTA, CDR2 FQGNSA. With 2 bases removed from V and 1 base from J, the gap between germline ends came to 2 bases. CDR3 sequence: CASSLYNYGYTF. The CDR3 DNA reads as TGTGCCAGCAGCTTATATAACTATGGCTACACCTTC.

The V call is TRBV7-2, the J call TRBJ2-7; TRBD1 matches 7 bases. Germline V gene sequence: CDR1 SGHTA, CDR2 FQGNSA. The V segment lost 5 bases and the J segment 2 bases; nucleotides outside the gene matches: 9. The CDR3 is 15 residues long. The CDR3 DNA follows: TGTGCCAGCAGCCCTCCGGGACAGATGACCTACGAGCAGTACTTC. It is translated as CASSPPGQMTYEQYF.

There are a few counts of this clone. The chain couples TRBV28 to TRBJ2-7, with TRBD1 as a possible D gene (7 bases). V was pared by 11 bases and J by 3 bases, with 20 bases between. The CDR3 length is 14 residues. The germline CDR1 and CDR2 sequences are MDHEN and SYDVKM. The CDR3 is CAGGTRDSFYEQYF. The CDR3 region has the DNA TGTGCCGGCGGGACGAGGGACAGTTTCTACGAGCAGTACTTC.

The chain is built from TRBV6-6 and TRBJ1-3, with D hard to call. Trimming removed 0 bases from V and 5 bases from J, with 5 bases in between. Germline assignment: CDR1 MNHNY and CDR2 SVGAGI (reference sequence). The CDR3 is 13 amino acids. CDR3 nucleotides: TGTGCCAGCAGTTACTCGTTTAGAAACACCATATATTTT. It is translated as CASSYSFRNTIYF.

The genes are TRBV6-5 and TRBJ1-1, with D unresolved. Trimming removed 6 bases at V and 2 bases at J, with 7 bases between. Germline CDR1 is MNHEY and CDR2 is SVGAGI. CDR3 size: 12 residues. As DNA, the CDR3 is TGTGCCAGCAGGGCACAAAACACTGAAGCTTTCTTT. It translates to CASRAQNTEAFF.